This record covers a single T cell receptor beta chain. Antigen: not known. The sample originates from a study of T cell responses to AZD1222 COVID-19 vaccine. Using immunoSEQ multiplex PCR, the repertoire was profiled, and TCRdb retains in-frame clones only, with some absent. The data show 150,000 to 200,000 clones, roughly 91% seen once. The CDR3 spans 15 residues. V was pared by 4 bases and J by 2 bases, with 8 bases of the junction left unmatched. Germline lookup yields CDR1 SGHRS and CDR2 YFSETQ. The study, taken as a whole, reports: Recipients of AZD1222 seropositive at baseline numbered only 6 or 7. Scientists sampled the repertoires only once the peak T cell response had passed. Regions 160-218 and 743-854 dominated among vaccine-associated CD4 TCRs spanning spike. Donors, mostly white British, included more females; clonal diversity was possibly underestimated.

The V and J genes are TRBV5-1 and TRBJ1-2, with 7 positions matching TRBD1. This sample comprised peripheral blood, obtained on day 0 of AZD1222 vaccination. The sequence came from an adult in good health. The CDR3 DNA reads TGCGCCAGCAGCACGGACACGACAGGGAACTATGGCTACACCTTC. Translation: CASSTDTTGNYGYTF.